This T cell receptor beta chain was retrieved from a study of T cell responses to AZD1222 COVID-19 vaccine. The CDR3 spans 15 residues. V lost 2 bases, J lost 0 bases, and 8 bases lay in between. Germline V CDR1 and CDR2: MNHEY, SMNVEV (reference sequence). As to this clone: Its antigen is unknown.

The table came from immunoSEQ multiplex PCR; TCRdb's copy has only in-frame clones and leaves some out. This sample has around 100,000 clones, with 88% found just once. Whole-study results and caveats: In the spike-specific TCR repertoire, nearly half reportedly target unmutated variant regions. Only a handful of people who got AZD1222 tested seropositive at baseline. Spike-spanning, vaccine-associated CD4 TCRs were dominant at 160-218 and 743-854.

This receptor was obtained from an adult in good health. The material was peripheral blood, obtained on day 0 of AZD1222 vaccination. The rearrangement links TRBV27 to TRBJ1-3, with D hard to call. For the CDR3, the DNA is TGTGCCAGCAGTTTAGGACGGACCTCTGGAAACACCATATATTTT. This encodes CASSLGRTSGNTIYF.